These 25 T cell receptor beta chains were sequenced from one sample in a study of cytomegalovirus exposure and HLA in healthy donors. The PCR made use of 60 Vbeta and 13 Jbeta primers. Sequencing used immunoSEQ multiplex PCR; TCRdb keeps in-frame clones, though not all of them. The sample lists some 150,000 clones; around 79% were seen once. Specimen: PBMCs. The receptors were sampled from a man aged 35 to 55 in good health and CMV-seropositive.

The J gene is TRBJ2-5, the V gene TRBV7-2, with a possible D match to TRBD2 (7 bases). V lost 5 bases and J lost 5, with 12 bases in between. There are 13 residues in the CDR3. Germline V gives CDR1 SGHTA, CDR2 FQGNSA. For the CDR3, the DNA is TGTGCCAGCAGCCTCAGGGGAGGGGAGACCCAGTACTTC. Amino acid sequence: CASSLRGGETQYF.

This clone came up a few times. V and J are TRBV2 and TRBJ2-5; TRBD1 matches at 8 bases. The CDR3 consists of 14 residues. J was trimmed by 2 bases and V by 10 bases; bases with no gene match: 9. In germline, CDR1 is SNHLY, CDR2 FYNNEI. The CDR3 loop reads CATDWTGHQETQYF. In DNA, the CDR3 is TGTGCCACGGACTGGACAGGGCATCAAGAGACCCAGTACTTC. Full variable domain (remainder filled in from reference TRBV2 and TRBJ2-5): EPEVTQTPSHQVTQMGQEVILRCVPISNHLYFYWYRQILGQKVEFLVSFYNNEISEKSEIFDDQFSVERPDGSNFTLKIRSTKLEDSAMYFCATDWTGHQETQYFGPGTRLLVL.

The rearrangement joins TRBV4-1 to TRBJ1-5; TRBD1 agrees at 9 bases. The V segment lost 4 bases and the J segment 1 base; nucleotides outside the gene matches: 5. This CDR3 comprises 16 residues. CDR1 and CDR2 (germline): MGHRA, YSYEKL. CDR3 sequence reads: CASSRSGQGSNQPQHF. CDR3 in DNA: TGCGCCAGCAGCCGGTCGGGACAGGGAAGCAATCAGCCCCAGCATTTT.

For the CDR3, the DNA is TGCGCCAGCAGCGGGGGCTACGAGCAGTACTTC. It is translated as CASSGGYEQYF. The J gene is TRBJ2-5, the V gene TRBV5-1; D tentatively fits TRBD1 or TRBD2 (5 bases each). The J call may be wrong; the DNA end is better matched by TRBJ2-7. CDR1 SGHRS and CDR2 YFSETQ come from the germline V gene. The CDR3 runs 11 residues.

The chain is built from TRBV29-1 and TRBJ1-1; 9 bases fit TRBD1. This CDR3 spans 13 amino acids. Germline values: CDR1 SQVTM, CDR2 ANQGSEA. The V segment lost 5 bases and the J segment 1 base; nucleotides outside the gene matches: 2. CDR3 nucleotides: TGCAGCGTTAAGGACAGGGGGAACACTGAAGCTTTCTTT. Residues: CSVKDRGNTEAFF.

The chain carries TRBV5-6 and TRBJ2-1, with D tentatively TRBD2 (7 bases). CDR1 is SGHDT and CDR2 is YYEEEE in the germline V gene. The CDR3 sequence is 16 residues long. V was trimmed by 4 bases and J by 5 bases, leaving 19 bases between them. The CDR3 sequence: CASSLAGGLRHNEQFF. The CDR3 DNA is TGTGCCAGCAGCCTGGCCGGGGGGCTGCGGCACAATGAGCAGTTCTTC.

The chain joins TRBV18 to TRBJ2-7; TRBD2 matches 7 bases. CDR1 and CDR2 (germline): KGHSH, LQKENI. With V trimmed by 3 bases and J by 7 bases, 6 bases remained unmatched. The CDR3 totals 13 residues. Written as DNA, the CDR3 is TGTGCCAGCTCACCTGGACGGGGGGAGGAGCAGTACTTC. Translated: CASSPGRGEEQYF.

This sequence joins TRBV5-1 and TRBJ2-3, with D hard to call. This CDR3 is built from 15 residues. V was clipped by 0 bases and J by 1 base, with 9 bases between them. Germline loops: CDR1 SGHRS, CDR2 YFSETQ. The CDR3 reads CASSLAPFGTDTQYF. CDR3 nucleotide sequence: TGCGCCAGCAGCTTGGCCCCTTTTGGCACAGATACGCAGTATTTT.

V gene TRBV7-9 combines with J gene TRBJ2-5; TRBD2 agrees at 9 bases. The CDR3 totals 15 residues. The germline gives CDR1 SEHNR, CDR2 FQNEAQ (reference sequence). The V segment lost 5 bases and the J segment 0 bases; nucleotides outside the gene matches: 4. The CDR3 here is CASSPLAGDQETQYF. CDR3 in DNA: TGTGCCAGCAGCCCCTTAGCGGGAGACCAAGAGACCCAGTACTTC.

This chain joins TRBV7-2 and TRBJ2-6, with D possibly TRBD1 on 5 matching bases. The CDR3 length is 15 residues. Trimming removed 2 bases at V and 4 bases at J, with 9 bases between. Germline CDR1 and CDR2: SGHTA and FQGNSA. The CDR3 DNA is TGTGCCAGCAGCTTACGGACAACCGGGGCCAACGTCCTGACTTTC. It is translated as CASSLRTTGANVLTF.

This chain links TRBV5-1 with TRBJ2-3, with 12 bases matching TRBD2. This CDR3 contains 15 residues. In germline, CDR1 is SGHRS, CDR2 YFSETQ. Trimming removed 4 bases from V and 6 bases from J; junction bases left unmatched: 6. CDR3 protein: CASSPTSGSQDTQYF. As DNA, the CDR3 is TGCGCCAGCAGCCCGACTAGCGGGAGCCAGGATACGCAGTATTTT.

The V gene is TRBV7-2, the J gene TRBJ1-5; D possibly corresponds to TRBD1 (6 bases). Trimming removed 5 bases from V and 1 base from J, with 15 bases in between. The CDR3 extends over 16 amino acids. In germline, CDR1 is SGHTA, CDR2 FQGNSA. CDR3 sequence: CASSRYRAGSNQPQHF. The CDR3 DNA reads TGTGCCAGCAGCCGATACAGGGCCGGCAGCAATCAGCCCCAGCATTTT.

The chain links TRBV5-4 to TRBJ2-5; a possible D gene is TRBD2 (7 bases). There are 12 residues in the CDR3. The V end was cut by 10 bases, the J end by 7 bases, with 17 bases between. Germline lookup yields CDR1 SGHNT and CDR2 YYREEE (reference sequence). CDR3 protein: CAVGGGPGTQYF. DNA for the CDR3: TGTGCCGTTGGGGGGGGCCCCGGGACCCAGTACTTC.

This chain connects TRBV29-1 to TRBJ2-3, with D possibly TRBD1 on 6 matching bases. The CDR3 length is 17 residues. CDR1 is SQVTM, CDR2 ANQGSEA, per germline. V gave up 2 bases and J gave up 0 bases, with 18 bases separating them. The DNA for the CDR3 is TGCAGCGTTGAAAGTTCCCAATTGGGGGCCAGCACAGATACGCAGTATTTT. It translates to CSVESSQLGASTDTQYF.

In its sample, this clone was seen once. V and J are TRBV19 and TRBJ1-1; D possibly corresponds to TRBD1 (6 bases). V lost 2 bases, J lost 1 base, and 11 bases lay in between. This CDR3 region has 15 residues. Germline V gives CDR1 LNHDA, CDR2 SQIVND (reference sequence). CDR3: CASSIWGRGNTEAFF. The CDR3 DNA sequence: TGTGCCAGTAGTATATGGGGCAGGGGGAACACTGAAGCTTTCTTT. The full variable domain, in which reference TRBV19 and TRBJ1-1 provide the parts outside the CDR3, is DGGITQSPKYLFRKEGQNVTLSCEQNLNHDAMYWYRQDPGQGLRLIYYSQIVNDFQKGDIAEGYSVSREKKESFPLTVTSAQKNPTAFYLCASSIWGRGNTEAFFGQGTRLTVV.

This clone has more than one count but fewer than ten. The genes are TRBV19 and TRBJ1-2; TRBD1 aligns across 7 bases. CDR1 and CDR2 from the germline V gene are LNHDA and SQIVND (reference sequence). CDR3 length equals 17 residues. Trimming took 4 bases from V and 0 from J; bases not matched to a gene: 11. For the CDR3, the DNA is TGTGCCAGTAGTACGGACGGGACAGTCAACCCTAACTATGGCTACACCTTC. Protein: CASSTDGTVNPNYGYTF.

The rearrangement uses TRBV5-6 and TRBJ1-5; D unresolved. V gave up 3 bases and J gave up 3 bases, with 4 bases separating them. Germline V gene data show CDR1 as SGHDT and CDR2 as YYEEEE. CDR3 length: 12 amino acids. The CDR3 DNA reads TGTGCCAGCAGCTCTCCCAATCAGCCCCAGCATTTT. This translates into CASSSPNQPQHF.

This clone was picked up a small number of times. The sample has other DNA sequences that encode this CDR3 too. The chain is built from TRBV29-1 and TRBJ2-1; 10 bases map to TRBD2. Germline trimming cut 4 bases from V and 2 bases from J; bases unmatched to any gene: 2. The CDR3 extends over 14 amino acids. Per the germline V gene, CDR1 is SQVTM and CDR2 is ANQGSEA. The CDR3 coding sequence is TGCAGCGTTGTTGGGACTAGCGCCTACAATGAGCAGTTCTTC. The encoded protein is CSVVGTSAYNEQFF.

This chain joins TRBV30 and TRBJ2-1, with 13 bases identical to TRBD2. With V trimmed by 5 bases and J by 12 bases, 7 bases remained unmatched. Germline CDR1 reads GTSNPN; CDR2 reads SVGIG (reference sequence). The CDR3 length is 13 residues. The DNA for the CDR3 is TGTGCCTGGGGAAAGACTAGCGGGAGGTTGCAGTTCTTC. This gives the protein CAWGKTSGRLQFF.

The genes are TRBV7-6 and TRBJ2-2; TRBD1 matches at 7 bases. The trim removed 5 bases at V and 1 base at J, leaving 7 bases unmatched. Per germline, CDR1 SGHVS and CDR2 FNYEAQ. The CDR3 spans 16 residues. The CDR3: CASSRKDRLNTGELFF. CDR3 nucleotide sequence: TGTGCCAGCAGCCGGAAGGACAGGTTGAACACCGGGGAGCTGTTTTTT.

The rearrangement joins TRBV27 to TRBJ2-1, with D unresolved. The germline V gene has CDR1 MNHEY and CDR2 SMNVEV (reference sequence). The CDR3 is 15 amino acids. Trimming stripped 2 bases from V and 6 bases from J, with 14 bases between. CDR3 sequence reads: CASSLLQSRTNEQFF. CDR3 sequence (DNA): TGTGCCAGCAGTTTACTCCAAAGTAGAACCAATGAGCAGTTCTTC.

The genes are TRBV6-5 and TRBJ1-2, with D unclear. V gave up 0 bases and J gave up 6 bases, with 5 bases separating them. CDR1 and CDR2 from the germline V gene are MNHEY and SVGAGI. This CDR3 has 12 residues. The CDR3: CASSYSGNGYTF. CDR3 nucleotide sequence: TGTGCCAGCAGTTACTCCGGGAATGGCTACACCTTC.

This chain links TRBV6-5 with TRBJ2-1; no firm D call. CDR3 length equals 13 residues. Trimming cost V 1 base and J 12 bases, with 13 bases left between them. In germline, CDR1 is MNHEY, CDR2 SVGAGI. The CDR3 region is CASSYYQRTAQFF. The DNA of the CDR3 is TGTGCCAGCAGTTACTACCAGAGAACAGCGCAGTTCTTC.

This clone has just a few counts. The V and J genes are TRBV4-1 and TRBJ2-2, with D possibly being TRBD2 (5 bases). V dropped 3 bases and J dropped 6 bases, with 17 bases sitting between them. The germline V gene encodes CDR1 MGHRA and CDR2 YSYEKL. This CDR3 contains 16 residues. Here the CDR3 reads CASSQSWLAGAGELFF. DNA for the CDR3: TGCGCCAGCAGCCAGAGTTGGCTAGCTGGAGCCGGGGAGCTGTTTTTT.

The chain uses TRBV6-1 and TRBJ2-3; maybe TRBD2 (6 bases). Deletions cut 6 bases from V and 2 bases from J, with 15 bases between. Germline values: CDR1 MNHNS, CDR2 SASEGT. The CDR3 is 15 residues long. This CDR3 reads CASRLTGLHTDTQYF. The DNA of the CDR3 is TGTGCCAGCAGACTCACGGGACTCCACACAGATACGCAGTATTTT.